The next 20 T cell receptor beta chains were all read from a single sample in a study of control samples from healthy donors and cancer patients. The data were produced by immunoSEQ multiplex PCR, yet TCRdb's version contains in-frame clones alone and is incomplete. The data show roughly 140,000 clones, 75% to 90% seen once. The specimen was blood. These receptor sequences come from a man aged 25-45 years in good health.

V gene TRBV27 combines with J gene TRBJ2-3; TRBD2 agrees at 10 bases. Germline V gene lookup returns CDR1 MNHEY and CDR2 SMNVEV (reference sequence). This CDR3 is built from 15 residues. With 7 bases clipped from V and 4 bases from J, the junction kept 8 bases outside the gene matches. In nucleotides, the CDR3 is TGTGCCAGCACCCTGGGGGGGACTAGCGCAGATACGCAGTATTTT. Amino acids: CASTLGGTSADTQYF.

This clone was detected once. This chain connects TRBV5-4 to TRBJ2-3; unclear D gene. CDR3 size: 15 residues. Germline assignment: CDR1 SGHNT and CDR2 YYREEE (reference sequence). V was cut by 5 bases and J by 0 bases, with 13 bases left in between. CDR3 nucleotides: TGTGCCAGCAGTGCAGGAGACCTTAGCACAGATACGCAGTATTTT. This sequence encodes CASSAGDLSTDTQYF.

The chain couples TRBV6-5 to TRBJ2-7, with TRBD2 identical over 13 bases. This CDR3 region has 14 residues. In germline, CDR1 is MNHEY, CDR2 SVGAGI. Trimming removed 3 bases from V and 9 bases from J; junction bases left unmatched: 5. The CDR3 sequence is CASSYKGLAGMQYF. As DNA, the CDR3 is TGTGCCAGCAGTTATAAGGGACTAGCGGGGATGCAGTACTTC.

The chain is built from TRBV7-9 and TRBJ2-7; no firm D call. Trimming shortened V by 5 bases and J by 2 bases, and 13 bases separated the two germline ends. CDR3 size: 14 residues. Germline CDR1 and CDR2: SEHNR and FQNEAQ (reference sequence). The CDR3 DNA sequence: TGTGCCAGCAGCACCGGGCTCCTCCCCTACGAGCAGTACTTC. This encodes CASSTGLLPYEQYF.

This clone has a single count. This chain links TRBV3-1 (or the pseudogene TRBV3-2) with TRBJ2-3; possible D gene TRBD2, 6 bases. The CDR3 spans 15 residues. The germline CDR1 and CDR2 sequences are LGHDT and YNNKEL (reference sequence). Trimming pared 0 bases from V and 2 bases from J, leaving 9 bases between. The CDR3 coding sequence is TGTGCCAGCAGCCAAGAATTAGCGGCCACAGATACGCAGTATTTT. Translation: CASSQELAATDTQYF.

This sequence joins TRBV28 and TRBJ2-7; D may be TRBD1 (5 bases). The CDR3 runs 17 residues. CDR1 and CDR2 (germline): MDHEN, SYDVKM. With 6 bases removed from V and 4 bases from J, the gap between germline ends came to 25 bases. The chain's CDR3 is CASRASRGGARVYEQYF. The CDR3, as DNA: TGTGCCAGCAGGGCATCACGCGGTGGGGCTCGGGTTTACGAGCAGTACTTC.

The chain couples TRBV18 to TRBJ2-1; 12 nucleotides align to TRBD2. This CDR3 is 21 amino acids long. The V segment lost 3 bases and the J segment 3 bases; nucleotides outside the gene matches: 18. The germline V gene has CDR1 KGHSH and CDR2 LQKENI. CDR3 nucleotide sequence: TGTGCCAGCTCACCTGAAGGTCATAGACTAGCGGGAGTTAGTATCTACAATGAGCAGTTCTTC. Its translation is CASSPEGHRLAGVSIYNEQFF. Filled out from reference TRBV18 and TRBJ2-1, the complete variable domain reads NAGVMQNPRHLVRRRGQEARLRCSPMKGHSHVYWYRQLPEEGLKFMVYLQKENIIDESGMPKERFSAEFPKEGPSILRIQQVVRGDSAAYFCASSPEGHRLAGVSIYNEQFFGPGTRLTVL.

This clone appeared a single time. This chain links TRBV9 with TRBJ1-6; D ambiguous. Trimming took off 2 bases at V and 10 bases at J, with 10 bases between the two ends. Germline CDR1 is SGDLS and CDR2 is YYNGEE. The CDR3 is made up of 13 amino acids. The CDR3 loop is CASSVYVDSPLHF. In DNA, the CDR3 is TGTGCCAGCAGCGTTTATGTGGACTCACCCCTCCACTTT.

V is TRBV18 and J is TRBJ1-1; no definite D call. V gave up 5 bases and J gave up 1 base, with 11 bases separating them. CDR3 length: 14 residues. Germline assignment: CDR1 KGHSH and CDR2 LQKENI. For the CDR3, the DNA is TGTGCCAGCTCAGTTGGACGGGAGAACACTGAAGCTTTCTTT. Protein product: CASSVGRENTEAFF.

V and J are TRBV3-1 (or the pseudogene TRBV3-2) and TRBJ1-6; a weak D match, TRBD1 (6 bases). CDR1 and CDR2 from the germline V gene are LGHDT and YNNKEL (reference sequence). This CDR3 comprises 13 residues. The CDR3 DNA reads as TGTGCGTCACAGGGTCCTGTACCCTCACCCCTCCACTTT. This encodes CASQGPVPSPLHF.

The CDR3 here is CASSLVPATLGEQYF. CDR3 bases: TGTGCCAGCAGCTTAGTTCCCGCCACGTTGGGCGAGCAGTACTTC. The chain has TRBV7-9 and TRBJ2-7; D gene ambiguous. The length of the CDR3 is 15 residues. Trimming removed 1 base at V and 6 bases at J, with 16 bases between. CDR1 and CDR2 (germline): SEHNR, FQNEAQ (reference sequence).

The chain uses TRBV11-2 and TRBJ1-1; D is possibly TRBD1 (5 bases). The CDR3 has 15 residues. Deletions cut 4 bases from V and 10 bases from J, with 22 bases between. Per germline, CDR1 SGHAT and CDR2 FQNNGV. Written as DNA, the CDR3 is TGTGCCAGCAGCTCCCTCCGGGGGGAGGATCTGAGAGCTTTCTTT. It codes for CASSSLRGEDLRAFF.

This clone is a singleton in its sample. The gene calls are TRBV19 and TRBJ2-7, with a possible D match to TRBD2 (6 bases). The CDR3 has 14 amino acids. Trimming took off 5 bases at V and 6 bases at J, with 17 bases between the two ends. From germline, CDR1 is LNHDA and CDR2 SQIVND (reference sequence). DNA for the CDR3: TGTGCCAGTAGTTCGGCGGGATCCTGGCCCGAGCAGTACTTC. Translated: CASSSAGSWPEQYF.

The chain employs TRBV5-6 and TRBJ1-6; no clear D. The germline gives CDR1 SGHDT, CDR2 YYEEEE. Trimming shortened V by 1 base and J by 9 bases, and 14 bases separated the two germline ends. The CDR3 is 15 amino acids. CDR3 in amino acids: CASSLYNGPFSPLHF. The CDR3 bases are TGTGCCAGCAGCTTGTATAACGGACCGTTTTCACCCCTCCACTTT.

V is TRBV5-1 and J is TRBJ2-7; D call uncertain. The ends were cut back, 2 bases at V and 0 bases at J, with 6 bases in the middle. The CDR3 loop spans 13 amino acids. Germline-derived CDR1 and CDR2 are SGHRS and YFSETQ. The CDR3 DNA follows: TGCGCCAGCAGCTTAACCACCTCCTACGAGCAGTACTTC. Translating it yields CASSLTTSYEQYF.

The chain uses TRBV6-1 and TRBJ2-1; TRBD2 agrees at 7 bases. The J segment lost 9 bases and the V segment lost 0 bases, leaving 5 bases of the junction unmatched. Germline V gene data show CDR1 as MNHNS and CDR2 as SASEGT. The CDR3 is 14 amino acids. CDR3 sequence reads: CASSEAGGIGEQFF. CDR3 sequence (DNA): TGTGCCAGCAGTGAAGCGGGGGGGATTGGTGAGCAGTTCTTC.

V gene TRBV19 combines with J gene TRBJ1-1, with TRBD1 matching 7 bases. V lost 3 bases to trimming and J lost 0 bases; unmatched junction nucleotides: 1. Germline assignment: CDR1 LNHDA and CDR2 SQIVND (reference sequence). The CDR3 consists of 14 residues. CDR3 region: CASSMGQLNTEAFF. CDR3 nucleotide sequence: TGTGCCAGTAGTATGGGACAGCTGAACACTGAAGCTTTCTTT.

The chain employs TRBV24-1 and TRBJ1-2; 9 nucleotides match TRBD1. The germline V gene has CDR1 KGHDR and CDR2 SFDVKD. With 3 bases clipped from V and 5 bases from J, the junction kept 9 bases outside the gene matches. This CDR3 has 16 residues. CDR3 bases: TGTGCCACCAGTGATCCGACAGGGGGGGATATTTATGGCTACACCTTC. Translated, it gives CATSDPTGGDIYGYTF.

The V gene is TRBV6-6, the J gene TRBJ1-1; TRBD1 might be the D (6 bases). The CDR3 is made up of 13 amino acids. The germline V gene encodes CDR1 MNHNY and CDR2 SVGAGI (reference sequence). Between the trimmed V and J ends, which lost 10 bases and 1 base, there was a span of 13 bases. CDR3 DNA: TGTGCCACCGATCAGGGGACGAACACTGAAGCTTTCTTT. It specifies CATDQGTNTEAFF.

The V call is TRBV5-1, the J call TRBJ1-3; D is unclear. The germline V and J ends were trimmed by 5 bases and 0 bases, with 12 bases remaining between them. CDR1 SGHRS and CDR2 YFSETQ come from the germline V gene. The CDR3 is 15 residues long. The CDR3 DNA reads as TGCGCCAGCAGAGTGGGTTACAGCTCTGGAAACACCATATATTTT. Its translation is CASRVGYSSGNTIYF.